One sample yielded the 27 T cell receptor beta chains listed below, sequenced in a study of T cell repertoires in cytomegalovirus infection. The antigens these receptors bind are not known. TCRdb recomputed calls from the reads with MiXCR, one row per CDR3 protein. This sample has roughly 69,000 distinct CDR3 sequences, with about 29% found just once. The sequencing used CD8+ T cells from cultured PBMCs, collected from culture after CMV antigen stimulation. Receptors originate from a human donor in good health (CMV status not recorded). Some clones in this sample may be carry-over from other donors' samples.

Concerning this clonotype itself: An end of the junction differs from the germline gene, which may be a read error. The V and J genes are TRBV27 and TRBJ1-2; the D is unclear. CDR1 MNHEY and CDR2 SMNVEV come from the germline V gene (reference sequence). The length of the CDR3 is 17 residues. The DNA for the CDR3 is TGTGCCAACAGTAGCACCGGACGGAGTAAGGCTAACTATGGCTACACCTTC. Residues: CANSSTGRSKANYGYTF.

Concerning this clonotype: Germline is not matched at one junction end, which may reflect a read error. The genes are TRBV6-6 and TRBJ1-2; 7 nucleotides line up with TRBD1. Looked up from germline, CDR1 is MNHNY and CDR2 is SVGAGI (reference sequence). This CDR3 has 19 amino acids. This CDR3 is CVSSYSGSPDRDPNYGYTF. As DNA, the CDR3 is TGTGTCAGCAGTTACTCAGGTTCCCCAGACAGGGACCCTAACTATGGCTACACCTTC.

This clonotype was found a few times. The rearrangement joins TRBV2 to TRBJ1-5; no firm D call. CDR1 and CDR2 from the germline V gene are SNHLY and FYNNEI. CDR3 length: 12 residues. Trimming cost V 1 base and J 4 bases, with 2 bases left between them. The CDR3 region has the DNA TGTGCCAGCAGTGAAGTAAATCAGCCCCAGCATTTT. This translates into CASSEVNQPQHF.

This clonotype is a singleton in its sample. A much more abundant neighbour one base away suggests this may be a read error. This chain links TRBV7-6 with TRBJ2-7, with 11 bases lining up with TRBD2. CDR3 length: 16 residues. Germline CDR1 SGHVS, CDR2 FNYEAQ. Losses at the gene ends were 1 base for V and 3 bases for J; bases not matched to a gene: 5. CDR3: CASSLGLAGLFYEQYF. The CDR3 DNA reads as TGTGCCAGCAGCTTAGGACTAGCGGGACTGTTCTACGAGCAGTACTTC. Full variable domain (remainder filled in from reference TRBV7-6 and TRBJ2-7): GAGVSQSPRYKVTKRGQDVALRCDPISGHVSLYWYRQALGQGPEFLTYFNYEAQQDKSGLPNDRFSAERPEGSISTLTIQRTEQRDSAMYRCASSLGLAGLFYEQYFGPGTRLTVT.

This clonotype was seen many times. This rearrangement joins TRBV7-2 to TRBJ2-7; D is possibly TRBD2 (6 bases). V lost 5 bases and J 6 bases, leaving 14 bases between the germline ends. Per germline, CDR1 SGHTA and CDR2 FQGNSA. The length of the CDR3 is 13 residues. The CDR3 coding sequence is TGTGCCAGCAGCCCCTGGGGGGTCGGCGAGCAGTACTTC. Translating it yields CASSPWGVGEQYF.

The chain couples TRBV19 to TRBJ1-2; D is unclear. This CDR3 comprises 15 residues. The germline gives CDR1 LNHDA, CDR2 SQIVND (reference sequence). The germline V and J ends were trimmed by 4 bases and 4 bases, with 16 bases remaining between them. CDR3 protein: CASSTRHSNLYGYTF. The CDR3 nucleotides are TGTGCCAGTAGTACTCGACACAGTAACCTCTATGGCTACACCTTC.

V gene TRBV27 combines with J gene TRBJ1-1, with D tentatively TRBD1 (6 bases). CDR1 is MNHEY, CDR2 SMNVEV, per germline (reference sequence). Trimming shortened V by 4 bases and J by 8 bases, and 23 bases separated the two germline ends. This CDR3 is built from 16 residues. The CDR3 sequence is CASSSRQAGFWLEAFF. CDR3 nucleotides: TGTGCCAGCAGTTCCCGACAGGCCGGATTTTGGTTGGAAGCTTTCTTT.

A few counts support this clonotype. CDR3 in amino acids: CSAPDKFNEKLFF. CDR3 sequence (DNA): TGCAGTGCTCCCGACAAATTTAATGAAAAACTGTTTTTT. The genes are TRBV20-1 and TRBJ1-4; D is uncertain. The germline gives CDR1 DFQATT, CDR2 SNEGSKA (reference sequence). The CDR3 totals 13 residues. V dropped 5 bases and J dropped 4 bases, with 11 bases sitting between them.

In this sample, this clonotype turned up a few times. The rearrangement uses TRBV27 and TRBJ2-1; 10 bases fit TRBD2. CDR1 is MNHEY, CDR2 SMNVEV, per germline (reference sequence). The CDR3 loop spans 18 amino acids. V was pared by 6 bases and J by 0 bases, with 11 bases of the junction left unmatched. The CDR3 is CASRPVPLAGASYNEQFF. Written as DNA, the CDR3 is TGTGCCAGCAGACCCGTACCCCTAGCGGGGGCCTCCTACAATGAGCAGTTCTTC.

The V gene is TRBV20-1, the J gene TRBJ2-3; TRBD2 might be the D (6 bases). This CDR3 has 13 amino acids. V lost 7 bases, J lost 0 bases, and 11 bases lay in between. Germline loops: CDR1 DFQATT, CDR2 SNEGSKA (reference sequence). CDR3 sequence: CSVCGNSTDTQYF. The CDR3 nucleotides read TGCAGTGTATGCGGGAATAGCACAGATACGCAGTATTTT.

In its sample, this clonotype was seen many times. This sequence joins TRBV19 and TRBJ2-7; the D gene is possibly TRBD2 (5 bases). V lost 7 bases and J lost 2, with 12 bases in between. The CDR3 extends over 13 amino acids. From germline, CDR1 is LNHDA and CDR2 SQIVND (reference sequence). The CDR3 coding sequence is TGTGCCAGTAAACTCAGCGGTACCTACGAGCAGTACTTC. Its protein product is CASKLSGTYEQYF.

There are many counts of this clonotype. The DNA for the CDR3 is TGTGCCAGCAGCTTCCCACGGACAGAACTCTATGGCTACACCTTC. Translating gives CASSFPRTELYGYTF. The rearrangement joins TRBV5-6 to TRBJ1-2; D might be TRBD1 (6 bases). V was clipped by 2 bases and J by 4 bases, with 15 bases between them. Germline lookup yields CDR1 SGHDT and CDR2 YYEEEE. The CDR3 length is 15 residues. The full variable domain, completed using reference TRBV5-6 and TRBJ1-2, is DAGVTQSPTHLIKTRGQQVTLRCSPKSGHDTVSWYQQALGQGPQFIFQYYEEEERQRGNFPDRFSGHQFPNYSSELNVNALLLGDSALYLCASSFPRTELYGYTFGSGTRLTVV.

This clonotype was seen repeatedly, ten times or more. The chain has TRBV5-5 and TRBJ2-7, with D possibly matching TRBD1 (6 bases). Germline CDR1 reads SGHKS; CDR2 reads YYEKEE (reference sequence). Trimming took 3 bases from V and 6 from J, leaving 10 bases between them. The CDR3 is 12 residues long. Written as DNA, the CDR3 is TGTGCCAGCAGCTCCCAGGGGTCCGAGCAGTACTTC. This gives the protein CASSSQGSEQYF.

This chain uses TRBV7-9 with TRBJ2-3, with TRBD1 as a possible D gene (6 bases). The CDR3 contains 15 residues. Trimming shortened V by 1 base and J by 4 bases, and 12 bases separated the two germline ends. CDR1 is SEHNR, CDR2 FQNEAQ, per germline (reference sequence). The CDR3 protein is CASSLVDRLADTQYF. The CDR3 region has the DNA TGTGCCAGCAGCTTAGTAGACAGGCTGGCAGATACGCAGTATTTT.

This clonotype was recorded a few times. The rearrangement links TRBV2 to TRBJ1-1, with 7 bases aligning to TRBD1. CDR3 length: 14 residues. The germline V gene encodes CDR1 SNHLY and CDR2 FYNNEI. J was trimmed by 4 bases and V by 9 bases; bases with no gene match: 11. This chain's CDR3 is CASEAGTVSTEAFF. The DNA of the CDR3 is TGTGCCAGTGAGGCCGGGACAGTGAGCACTGAAGCTTTCTTT.

This chain links TRBV7-2 with TRBJ2-3, with 12 bases lining up with TRBD2. V was clipped by 3 bases and J by 3 bases; unmatched bases: 4. This CDR3 has 16 residues. Germline CDR1 reads SGHTA; CDR2 reads FQGNSA. DNA of the CDR3: TGTGCCAGCAGCTTGCGACTAGCGGGAGAAACAGATACGCAGTATTTT. Translating gives CASSLRLAGETDTQYF.

This clonotype was seen a handful of times. The rearrangement links TRBV27 to TRBJ2-3, with 7 bases fitting TRBD1. The germline V gene encodes CDR1 MNHEY and CDR2 SMNVEV (reference sequence). This CDR3 region has 15 residues. V dropped 6 bases and J dropped 3; count of bases not matched to a gene: 9. The CDR3 region is CASSPGQVGTDTQYF. The CDR3, as DNA: TGTGCCAGCAGCCCCGGACAGGTCGGAACAGATACGCAGTATTTT.

This clonotype occurred many times. The V gene is TRBV7-2, the J gene TRBJ2-3; D might be TRBD2 (5 bases). The ends were cut back, 3 bases at V and 4 bases at J, with 11 bases in the middle. The CDR3 runs 14 residues. The germline V gene encodes CDR1 SGHTA and CDR2 FQGNSA. The CDR3 bases are TGTGCCAGCAGCTTTTCCGGACTTTCAGATACGCAGTATTTT. It specifies CASSFSGLSDTQYF.

The chain recombines TRBV24-1 with TRBJ1-1; D perhaps matches TRBD1 (5 bases). The V end was cut by 3 bases, the J end by 6 bases, with 7 bases between. This CDR3 comprises 12 residues. Germline assignment: CDR1 KGHDR and CDR2 SFDVKD. The CDR3 DNA sequence: TGTGCCACCAGTGATCAAGGGGCTGAAGCTTTCTTT. Translation gives CATSDQGAEAFF.

This rearrangement joins TRBV7-2 to TRBJ2-2; D remains ambiguous. Trimming took off 3 bases at V and 4 bases at J, with 9 bases between the two ends. The CDR3 runs 14 residues. The germline CDR1 and CDR2 sequences are SGHTA and FQGNSA. The CDR3 is CASSLSGPTGELFF. CDR3 in DNA: TGTGCCAGCAGCTTGTCCGGGCCCACCGGGGAGCTGTTTTTT.

This clonotype was detected only a few times. J is TRBJ1-1 and V is TRBV7-6; possible D gene TRBD1, 5 bases. V was pared by 1 base and J by 6 bases, with 15 bases between. The CDR3 has 15 residues. Germline CDR1 and CDR2: SGHVS and FNYEAQ. The DNA for the CDR3 is TGTGCCAGCAGCTTAGGTGGGGGTTATGGTTCTGAAGCTTTCTTT. It codes for CASSLGGGYGSEAFF. The complete variable domain, with remaining parts taken from reference TRBV7-6 and TRBJ1-1, reads GAGVSQSPRYKVTKRGQDVALRCDPISGHVSLYWYRQALGQGPEFLTYFNYEAQQDKSGLPNDRFSAERPEGSISTLTIQRTEQRDSAMYRCASSLGGGYGSEAFFGQGTRLTVV.

This clonotype showed up many times. V gene TRBV6-5 combines with J gene TRBJ1-6; D gene unclear. The CDR3 consists of 17 residues. Germline-derived CDR1 and CDR2 are MNHEY and SVGAGI. V lost 0 bases and J lost 0, with 9 bases in between. The DNA of the CDR3 is TGTGCCAGCAGTTACTCGGCCATAAGCTCCTATAATTCACCCCTCCACTTT. Protein sequence: CASSYSAISSYNSPLHF.

The genes are TRBV9 and TRBJ2-7, with 8 bases fitting TRBD1. This CDR3 is built from 14 residues. The ends lost 0 bases at V and 2 bases at J; junction bases unmatched: 1. CDR1 and CDR2 from the germline V gene are SGDLS and YYNGEE. The CDR3 reads CASSVGDRTYEQYF. As DNA, the CDR3 is TGTGCCAGCAGCGTAGGGGACAGGACCTACGAGCAGTACTTC.

This chain connects TRBV6-8 to TRBJ2-1, with D tentatively TRBD1 (5 bases). The CDR3 is made up of 13 amino acids. Germline CDR1 MNHGY, CDR2 SAAAGT. Trimming removed 2 bases at V and 8 bases at J, with 10 bases between. The CDR3 region has the DNA TGTGCCAGCAGTTACGCAGGGAAGGATGAGCAGTTCTTC. This gives the protein CASSYAGKDEQFF.

By frequency in the sample, this clonotype is medium-sized. The J gene is TRBJ2-7, the V gene TRBV20-1; 7 bases match TRBD2. The V segment lost 2 bases and the J segment 1 base; nucleotides outside the gene matches: 11. CDR3 length equals 16 residues. Germline V lookup: CDR1 DFQATT, CDR2 SNEGSKA (reference sequence). The CDR3 spells CSARPGASGASYEQYF. The CDR3 coding sequence is TGCAGTGCTAGACCCGGCGCTAGCGGAGCATCCTACGAGCAGTACTTC.

This clonotype occurred once. A read error is possible here, since a much larger clone lies one base away. The chain has TRBV7-8 and TRBJ2-1, with 8 bases identical to TRBD2. The DNA end lines up better with TRBJ2-7; the J call may be wrong. The CDR3 sequence is 17 residues long. Per germline, CDR1 SGHVS and CDR2 FQNEAQ. The CDR3 region is CASSLRAGEQTYNEQYF. CDR3 DNA: TGTGCCAGCAGCTTGAGAGCGGGAGAACAGACCTACAATGAGCAGTACTTC.

In its sample, this clonotype was seen a few times. The V gene is TRBV5-6, the J gene TRBJ2-1; 7 nucleotides align to TRBD1. The J segment lost 8 bases and the V segment lost 0 bases, leaving 14 bases of the junction unmatched. CDR3 length: 17 residues. Germline CDR1 SGHDT, CDR2 YYEEEE. CDR3 amino acids: CASSLAPGDSFMDEQFF. Here the CDR3 DNA reads TGTGCCAGCAGCTTGGCGCCCGGGGACAGCTTCATGGATGAGCAGTTCTTC.